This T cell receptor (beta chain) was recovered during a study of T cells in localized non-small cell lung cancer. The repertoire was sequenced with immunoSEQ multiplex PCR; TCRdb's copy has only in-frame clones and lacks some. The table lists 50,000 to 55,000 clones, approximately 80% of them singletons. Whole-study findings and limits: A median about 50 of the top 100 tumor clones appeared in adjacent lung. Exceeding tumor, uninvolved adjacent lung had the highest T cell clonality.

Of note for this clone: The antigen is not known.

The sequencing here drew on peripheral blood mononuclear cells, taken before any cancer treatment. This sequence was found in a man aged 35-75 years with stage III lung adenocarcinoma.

CDR3 loop: CASHARGYNEQFF. DNA of the CDR3: TGTGCCAGTCATGCCAGGGGCTACAATGAGCAGTTCTTC. V is TRBV19 and J is TRBJ2-1; D possibly corresponds to TRBD1 (6 bases). CDR3 size: 13 residues. Trimming took off 8 bases at V and 3 bases at J, with 11 bases between the two ends. Germline CDR1 LNHDA, CDR2 SQIVND (reference sequence).